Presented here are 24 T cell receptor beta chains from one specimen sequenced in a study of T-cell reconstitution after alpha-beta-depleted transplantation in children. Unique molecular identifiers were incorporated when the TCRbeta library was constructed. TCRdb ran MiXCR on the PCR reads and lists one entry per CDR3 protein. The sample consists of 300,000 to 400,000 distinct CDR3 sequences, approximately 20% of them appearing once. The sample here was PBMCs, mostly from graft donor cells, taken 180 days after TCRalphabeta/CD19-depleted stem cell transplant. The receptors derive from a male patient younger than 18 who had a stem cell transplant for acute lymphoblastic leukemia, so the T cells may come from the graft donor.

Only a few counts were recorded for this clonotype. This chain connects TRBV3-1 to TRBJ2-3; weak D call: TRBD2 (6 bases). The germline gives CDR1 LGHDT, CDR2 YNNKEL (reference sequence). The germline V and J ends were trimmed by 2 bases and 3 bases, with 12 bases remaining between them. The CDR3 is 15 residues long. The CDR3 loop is CASSQFAGTTDTQYF. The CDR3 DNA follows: TGTGCCAGCAGCCAATTCGCGGGGACTACAGATACGCAGTATTTT.

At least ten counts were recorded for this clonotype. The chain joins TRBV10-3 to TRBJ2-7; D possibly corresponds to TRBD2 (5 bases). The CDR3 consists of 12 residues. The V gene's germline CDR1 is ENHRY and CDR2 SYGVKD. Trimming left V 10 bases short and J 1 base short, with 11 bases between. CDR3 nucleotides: TGTGCCACGACGACTAAATCCTACGAGCAGTACTTC. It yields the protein CATTTKSYEQYF.

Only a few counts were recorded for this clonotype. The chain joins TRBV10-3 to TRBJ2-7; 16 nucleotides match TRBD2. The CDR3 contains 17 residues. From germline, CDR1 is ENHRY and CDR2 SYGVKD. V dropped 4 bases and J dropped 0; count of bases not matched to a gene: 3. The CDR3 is CAISGGLAGGSSYEQYF. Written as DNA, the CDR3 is TGTGCCATCAGTGGGGGACTAGCGGGAGGGAGCTCCTACGAGCAGTACTTC.

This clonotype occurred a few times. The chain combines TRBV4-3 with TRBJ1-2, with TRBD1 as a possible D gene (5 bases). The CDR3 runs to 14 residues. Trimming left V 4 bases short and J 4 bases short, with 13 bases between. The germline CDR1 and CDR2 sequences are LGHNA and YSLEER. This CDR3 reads CASSRGHLIYGYTF. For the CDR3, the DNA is TGCGCCAGCAGCCGCGGACACCTCATCTATGGCTACACCTTC.

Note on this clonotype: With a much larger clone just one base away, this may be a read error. The DNA for the CDR3 is TGCAGCGTTGGGGCCGGAGGGGACCTTTACGAGCAGTACTTC. Its protein product is CSVGAGGDLYEQYF. This chain joins TRBV29-1 and TRBJ2-7; maybe TRBD2 (6 bases). V was trimmed by 4 bases and J by 4 bases, leaving 17 bases between them. Germline CDR1 is SQVTM and CDR2 is ANQGSEA. This CDR3 contains 14 residues.

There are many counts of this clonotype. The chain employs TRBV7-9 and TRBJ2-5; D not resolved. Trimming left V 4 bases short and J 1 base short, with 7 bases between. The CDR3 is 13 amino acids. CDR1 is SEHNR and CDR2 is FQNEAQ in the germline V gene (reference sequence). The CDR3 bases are TGTGCCAGCAGCTCCTCAGGCCAAGAGACCCAGTACTTC. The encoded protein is CASSSSGQETQYF. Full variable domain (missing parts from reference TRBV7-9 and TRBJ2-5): DTGVSQNPRHKITKRGQNVTFRCDPISEHNRLYWYRQTLGQGPEFLTYFQNEAQLEKSRLLSDRFSAERPKGSFSTLEIQRTEQGDSAMYLCASSSSGQETQYFGPGTRLLVL.

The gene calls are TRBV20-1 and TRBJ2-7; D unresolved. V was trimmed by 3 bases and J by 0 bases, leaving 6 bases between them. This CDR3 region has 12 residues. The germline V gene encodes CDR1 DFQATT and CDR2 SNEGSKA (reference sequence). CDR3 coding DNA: TGCAGTGCTAGTCAGAGCTCCTACGAGCAGTACTTC. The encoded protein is CSASQSSYEQYF.

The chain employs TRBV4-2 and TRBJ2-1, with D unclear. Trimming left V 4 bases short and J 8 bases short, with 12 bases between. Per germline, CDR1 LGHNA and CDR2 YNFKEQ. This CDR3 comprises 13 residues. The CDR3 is CASSPWLGDEQFF. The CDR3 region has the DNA TGTGCCAGCAGCCCCTGGTTAGGAGATGAGCAGTTCTTC.

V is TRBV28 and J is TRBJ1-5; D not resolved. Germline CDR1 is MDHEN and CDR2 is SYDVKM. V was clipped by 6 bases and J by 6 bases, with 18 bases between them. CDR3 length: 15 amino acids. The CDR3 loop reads CASSTGVTTAQPQHF. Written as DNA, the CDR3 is TGTGCCAGCAGCACCGGGGTAACCACAGCTCAGCCCCAGCATTTT.

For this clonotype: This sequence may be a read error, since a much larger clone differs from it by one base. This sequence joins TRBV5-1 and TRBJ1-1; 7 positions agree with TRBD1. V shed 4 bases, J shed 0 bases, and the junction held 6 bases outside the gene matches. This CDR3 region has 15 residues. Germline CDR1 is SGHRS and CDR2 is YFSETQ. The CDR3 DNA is TGCGCCAGCAGCCTGGGCGGGACAGTGAACACTGAAGCTTTCTTT. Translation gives CASSLGGTVNTEAFF.

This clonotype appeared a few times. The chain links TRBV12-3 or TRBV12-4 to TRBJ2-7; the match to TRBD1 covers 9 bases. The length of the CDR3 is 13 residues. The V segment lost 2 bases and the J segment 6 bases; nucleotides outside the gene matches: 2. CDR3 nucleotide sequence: TGTGCCAGCAGTTTAAACAGGGGGCGCGAGCAGTACTTC. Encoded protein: CASSLNRGREQYF.

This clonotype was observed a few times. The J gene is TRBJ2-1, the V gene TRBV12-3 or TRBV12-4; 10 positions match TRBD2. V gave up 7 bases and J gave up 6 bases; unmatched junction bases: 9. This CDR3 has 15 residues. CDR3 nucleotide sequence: TGTGCCAGCACCCTACTAGCGGGAATGCCCAATGAGCAGTTCTTC. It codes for CASTLLAGMPNEQFF.

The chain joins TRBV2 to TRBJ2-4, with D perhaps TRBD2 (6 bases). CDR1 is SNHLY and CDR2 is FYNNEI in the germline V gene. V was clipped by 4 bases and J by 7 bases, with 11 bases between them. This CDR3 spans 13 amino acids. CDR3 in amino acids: CASSVGGGNIQYF. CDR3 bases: TGTGCCAGCAGTGTGGGGGGAGGCAACATTCAGTACTTC.

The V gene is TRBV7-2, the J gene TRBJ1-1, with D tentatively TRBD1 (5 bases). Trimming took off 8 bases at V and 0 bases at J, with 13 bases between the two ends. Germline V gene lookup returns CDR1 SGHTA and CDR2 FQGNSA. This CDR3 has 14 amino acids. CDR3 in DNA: TGTGCCAGCGGATACAGGCGAATGAACACTGAAGCTTTCTTT. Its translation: CASGYRRMNTEAFF.

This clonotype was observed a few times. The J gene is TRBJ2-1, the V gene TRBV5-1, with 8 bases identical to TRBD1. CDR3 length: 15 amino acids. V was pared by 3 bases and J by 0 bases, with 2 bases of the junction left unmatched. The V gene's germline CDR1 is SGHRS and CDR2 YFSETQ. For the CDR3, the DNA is TGCGCCAGCAGCTGGACAGGGACCTCCTACAATGAGCAGTTCTTC. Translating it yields CASSWTGTSYNEQFF.

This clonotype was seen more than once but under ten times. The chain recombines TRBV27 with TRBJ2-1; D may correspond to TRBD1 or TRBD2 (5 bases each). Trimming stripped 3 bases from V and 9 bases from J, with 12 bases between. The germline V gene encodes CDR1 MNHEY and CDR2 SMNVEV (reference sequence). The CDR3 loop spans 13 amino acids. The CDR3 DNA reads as TGTGCCAGCAGTTTTGGCTGGGGGAGTGAGCAGTTCTTC. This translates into CASSFGWGSEQFF.

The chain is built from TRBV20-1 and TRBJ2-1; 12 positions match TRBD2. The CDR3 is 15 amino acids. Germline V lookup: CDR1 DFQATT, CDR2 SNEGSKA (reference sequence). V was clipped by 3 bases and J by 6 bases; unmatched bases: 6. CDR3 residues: CSASASGRAFNEQFF. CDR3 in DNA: TGCAGTGCTAGCGCTAGCGGGAGGGCCTTCAATGAGCAGTTCTTC.

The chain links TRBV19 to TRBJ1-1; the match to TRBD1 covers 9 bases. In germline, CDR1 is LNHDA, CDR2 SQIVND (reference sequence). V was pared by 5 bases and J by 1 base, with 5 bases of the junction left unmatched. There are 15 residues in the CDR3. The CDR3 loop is CASSGQGQGNTEAFF. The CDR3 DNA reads TGTGCCAGTAGTGGACAGGGGCAAGGGAACACTGAAGCTTTCTTT.

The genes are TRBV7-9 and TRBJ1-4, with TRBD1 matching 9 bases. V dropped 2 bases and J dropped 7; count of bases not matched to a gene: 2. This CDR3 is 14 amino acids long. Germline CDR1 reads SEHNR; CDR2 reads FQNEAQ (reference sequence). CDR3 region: CASSLTGGGEKLFF. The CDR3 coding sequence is TGTGCCAGCAGCTTAACAGGGGGCGGTGAAAAACTGTTTTTT.

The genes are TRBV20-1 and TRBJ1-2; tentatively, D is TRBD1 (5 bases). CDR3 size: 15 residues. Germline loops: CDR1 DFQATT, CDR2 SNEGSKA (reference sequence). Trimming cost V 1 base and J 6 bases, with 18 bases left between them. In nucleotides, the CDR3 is TGCAGTGCTAGAGCCCCGGGACCAAACAACCATGGCTACACCTTC. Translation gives CSARAPGPNNHGYTF.

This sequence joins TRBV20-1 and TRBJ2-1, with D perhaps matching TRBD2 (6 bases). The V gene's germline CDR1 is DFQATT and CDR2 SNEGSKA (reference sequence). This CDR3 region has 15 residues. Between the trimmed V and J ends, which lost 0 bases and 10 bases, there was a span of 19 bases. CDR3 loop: CSARDRVLAHREQFF. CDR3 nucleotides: TGCAGTGCTAGAGATCGGGTACTAGCTCATCGGGAGCAGTTCTTC.

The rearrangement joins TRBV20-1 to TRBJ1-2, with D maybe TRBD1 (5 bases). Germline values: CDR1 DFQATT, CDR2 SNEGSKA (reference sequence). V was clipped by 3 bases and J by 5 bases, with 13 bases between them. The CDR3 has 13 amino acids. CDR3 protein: CSASDRDGYGYTF. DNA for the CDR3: TGCAGTGCTAGTGACCGGGACGGTTATGGCTACACCTTC.

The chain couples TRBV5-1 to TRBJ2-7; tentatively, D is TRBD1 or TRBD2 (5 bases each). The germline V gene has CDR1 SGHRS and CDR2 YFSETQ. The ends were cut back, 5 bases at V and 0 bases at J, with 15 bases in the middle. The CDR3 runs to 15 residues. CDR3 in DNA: TGCGCCAGCAGGGGGCCGGGAAGTAGCTCCTACGAGCAGTACTTC. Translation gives CASRGPGSSSYEQYF.

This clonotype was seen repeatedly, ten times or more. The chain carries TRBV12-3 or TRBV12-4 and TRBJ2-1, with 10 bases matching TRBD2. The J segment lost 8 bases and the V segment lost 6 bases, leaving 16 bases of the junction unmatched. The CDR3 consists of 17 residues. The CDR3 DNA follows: TGTGCCAGCAGATTTAGCGGGAGGCTAGGGGGGTTCTATGAGCAGTTCTTC. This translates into CASRFSGRLGGFYEQFF.